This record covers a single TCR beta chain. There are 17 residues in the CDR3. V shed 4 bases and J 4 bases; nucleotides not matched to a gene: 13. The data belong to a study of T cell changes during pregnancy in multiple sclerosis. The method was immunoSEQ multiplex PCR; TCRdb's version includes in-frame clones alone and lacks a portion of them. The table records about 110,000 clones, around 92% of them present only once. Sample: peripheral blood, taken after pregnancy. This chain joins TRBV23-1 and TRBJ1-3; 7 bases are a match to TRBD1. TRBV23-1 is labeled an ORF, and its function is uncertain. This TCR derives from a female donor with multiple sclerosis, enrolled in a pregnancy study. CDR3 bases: TGCGCCAGCAGTCGCACAACCACCGGGACAGAGGGAAACACCATATATTTT. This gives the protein CASSRTTTGTEGNTIYF.